Listed here are 2 T cell receptor beta chains from one sample, sequenced in a study of cytomegalovirus exposure and HLA in healthy donors. Only in-frame clones appear in the TCRdb table, and some are missing; sequencing was by immunoSEQ multiplex PCR. This sample has 75,000 to 95,000 clones, with 96% found just once. Sequenced sample: PBMCs. Receptors originate from a young man in good health and CMV-seronegative.

V is TRBV30 and J is TRBJ2-1, with D uncertain. V gave up 0 bases and J gave up 10 bases, with 7 bases separating them. The CDR3 length is 11 residues. Germline-derived CDR1 and CDR2 are GTSNPN and SVGIG (reference sequence). CDR3 in amino acids: CAWSVMLEQFF. Written as DNA, the CDR3 is TGTGCCTGGAGTGTAATGCTAGAGCAGTTCTTC.

This chain connects TRBV4-3 to TRBJ2-3; 10 positions match TRBD2. CDR1 is LGHNA, CDR2 YSLEER, per germline. There are 18 residues in the CDR3. The ends lost 1 base at V and 1 base at J; junction bases unmatched: 8. CDR3 nucleotides: TGCGCCAGCAGCCAAGTCTCAGCGGGAGGGTGGGGCACAGATACGCAGTATTTT. Protein product: CASSQVSAGGWGTDTQYF.